One and the same sample provided the 5 T cell receptor beta chains below, sequenced in a study of control samples from healthy donors and cancer patients. Repertoires were generated with immunoSEQ multiplex PCR, while TCRdb's copy carries only in-frame clones and drops some. This table has roughly 63,000 clones, under 95% appearing once. Sequencing was done on a sample of PBMCs. These receptors were taken from a man between 35 and 55 years old with colorectal cancer.

This rearrangement joins TRBV12-3 or TRBV12-4 to TRBJ1-2; D call uncertain. V was pared by 8 bases and J by 1 base, with 11 bases between. This CDR3 region has 13 residues. Here the CDR3 DNA reads TGTGCCAGCTCGTCGCAGCTTAACTATGGCTACACCTTC. It yields the protein CASSSQLNYGYTF.

The J gene is TRBJ2-2, the V gene TRBV5-1, with 9 positions matching TRBD2. Trimming removed 3 bases from V and 2 bases from J; junction bases left unmatched: 5. The germline V gene has CDR1 SGHRS and CDR2 YFSETQ. The CDR3 totals 16 residues. DNA for the CDR3: TGCGCCAGCAGCTCGATAGCGGGGGATAACACCGGGGAGCTGTTTTTT. Encoded protein: CASSSIAGDNTGELFF.

The chain couples TRBV30 to TRBJ1-6; 7 bases fit TRBD1. The trim removed 2 bases at V and 7 bases at J, leaving 14 bases unmatched. This CDR3 comprises 17 residues. Germline V lookup: CDR1 GTSNPN, CDR2 SVGIG (reference sequence). The CDR3 nucleotides read TGTGCCTGGAGTCTAAATTCCGCGACAGGGCGGAATTCACCCCTCCACTTT. Protein product: CAWSLNSATGRNSPLHF.

The chain employs TRBV24-1 and TRBJ2-7, with D perhaps TRBD2 (6 bases). Per germline, CDR1 KGHDR and CDR2 SFDVKD. The ends were cut back, 1 base at V and 5 bases at J, with 8 bases in the middle. The CDR3 extends over 13 amino acids. The CDR3 nucleotides are TGTGCCACCAGTGATTTCGGAGGGGACGAGCAGTACTTC. This gives the protein CATSDFGGDEQYF.

This clone was recorded only once. V gene TRBV9 combines with J gene TRBJ1-2, with D perhaps matching TRBD1 (5 bases). V dropped 0 bases and J dropped 6 bases, with 9 bases sitting between them. The CDR3 sequence is 13 residues long. The germline V gene has CDR1 SGDLS and CDR2 YYNGEE. The CDR3 sequence: CASSVEGRDGYTF. CDR3 nucleotide sequence: TGTGCCAGCAGCGTAGAGGGACGGGATGGCTACACCTTC.